This T cell receptor (beta chain) comes out of a study of neoadjuvant anti-PD-1 for oral cavity cancer. Some clones are missing from TCRdb's copy, which holds only in-frame ones; the method was immunoSEQ multiplex PCR. The sample includes around 16,000 clones, roughly 62% of them seen just once. The germline gives CDR1 MNHNY, CDR2 SVGAGI (reference sequence). There are 15 residues in the CDR3. V gave up 3 bases and J gave up 0 bases, with 10 bases separating them. The rearrangement joins TRBV6-6 to TRBJ2-3; D call uncertain. Sequences were derived from PBMCs, sampled before nivolumab (anti-PD-1) treatment. The clonotype comes from a person aged 35-79 years with oral cavity squamous cell carcinoma. DNA for the CDR3: TGTGCCAGCAGTTATTCAGGAACTAGCACAGATACGCAGTATTTT. Its protein product is CASSYSGTSTDTQYF.